A selection of T cell receptor beta chains follows, all from one sample in a study of glioma-infiltrating T cells after dendritic cell vaccination. Repertoires were generated with immunoSEQ multiplex PCR, while TCRdb's copy carries only in-frame clones and drops some. The sample holds about 82,000 clones, around four fifths seen once. Sequences were derived from blood, sampled after dendritic cell vaccination. The receptors shown here come from a human donor with glioblastoma. Both conserved end residues are part of each CDR3. The order of the fields is clone size, J gene, D gene, V gene, CDR3 protein, CDR3 DNA. A D gene is named only where the DNA matches it firmly. Not every row has a clone size; where given, it reads once, few, many or a size class.

abundance: NA
j_gene: TRBJ1-2
d_gene: NA
v_gene: TRBV4-2
CDR3aa: CASSQGEGPHNYGYTF
CDR3nt: TGTGCCAGCAGCCAAGGGGAGGGTCCCCACAACTATGGCTACACCTTC

abundance: NA
j_gene: TRBJ2-1
d_gene: TRBD1
v_gene: TRBV19
CDR3aa: CASNLHGGDRPYNEQFF
CDR3nt: TGTGCCAGTAACCTCCATGGTGGGGACAGGCCCTACAATGAGCAGTTCTTC

abundance: once
j_gene: TRBJ1-2
d_gene: NA
v_gene: TRBV19
CDR3aa: CASSARGLTNGYTF
CDR3nt: TGTGCCAGTAGCGCCCGGGGTCTAACTAATGGCTACACCTTC

abundance: NA
j_gene: TRBJ1-1
d_gene: NA
v_gene: TRBV12-5
CDR3aa: CASGETTEAFF
CDR3nt: TGTGCTAGTGGGGAGACCACTGAAGCTTTCTTT

abundance: NA
j_gene: TRBJ2-1
d_gene: TRBD2
v_gene: TRBV10-3
CDR3aa: CAISVGGGAEGNEQFF
CDR3nt: TGTGCCATCAGTGTGGGCGGGGGGGCGGAAGGAAATGAGCAGTTCTTC

abundance: NA
j_gene: TRBJ1-5
d_gene: NA
v_gene: TRBV30
CDR3aa: CAWGWAGANQPQHF
CDR3nt: TGTGCCTGGGGATGGGCAGGGGCAAATCAGCCCCAGCATTTT

abundance: NA
j_gene: TRBJ1-1
d_gene: TRBD1
v_gene: TRBV7-9
CDR3aa: CASRRLGTGGFMNTEAFF
CDR3nt: TGTGCCAGCAGGAGACTTGGGACAGGGGGGTTTATGAACACTGAAGCTTTCTTT

abundance: NA
j_gene: TRBJ2-7
d_gene: TRBD1
v_gene: TRBV30
CDR3aa: CAWTTDRGIKF
CDR3nt: TGTGCCTGGACTACGGACAGGGGTATTAAGTTC

abundance: NA
j_gene: TRBJ1-2
d_gene: TRBD1
v_gene: TRBV10-3
CDR3aa: CAISEGQEKRIGYTF
CDR3nt: TGTGCCATCAGTGAGGGACAGGAGAAACGCATTGGCTACACCTTC

abundance: NA
j_gene: TRBJ2-7
d_gene: NA
v_gene: TRBV19
CDR3aa: CASSNPEQGAYEQYF
CDR3nt: TGTGCCAGTAGTAATCCGGAGCAGGGTGCCTACGAGCAGTACTTC

abundance: NA
j_gene: TRBJ1-1
d_gene: TRBD1
v_gene: TRBV4-3
CDR3aa: CASSFTGGTEAFF
CDR3nt: TGCGCCAGCAGTTTTACAGGGGGCACTGAAGCTTTCTTT